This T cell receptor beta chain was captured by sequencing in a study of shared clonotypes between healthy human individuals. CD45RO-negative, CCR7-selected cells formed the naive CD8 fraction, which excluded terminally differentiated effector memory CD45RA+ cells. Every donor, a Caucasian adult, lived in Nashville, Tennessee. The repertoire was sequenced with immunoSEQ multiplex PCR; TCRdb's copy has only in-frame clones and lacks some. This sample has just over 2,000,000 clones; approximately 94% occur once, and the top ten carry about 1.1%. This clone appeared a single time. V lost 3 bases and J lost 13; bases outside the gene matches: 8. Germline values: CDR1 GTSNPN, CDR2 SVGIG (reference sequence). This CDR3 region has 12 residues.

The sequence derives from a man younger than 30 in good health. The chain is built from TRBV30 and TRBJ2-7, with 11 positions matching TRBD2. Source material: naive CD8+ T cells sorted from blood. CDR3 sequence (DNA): TGTGCCTGGAGCCTTGGGGGACTAGCGGTCTACTTC. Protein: CAWSLGGLAVYF.